This is a list of T cell receptor beta chains from one sample in a study of shared clonotypes between healthy human individuals. Profiled with immunoSEQ multiplex PCR; TCRdb holds only in-frame clones, not every one. In the table there are 750,000 to 1,000,000 clones, about 92% of which are singletons. The sample consisted of naive CD8+ T cells sorted from blood. These receptors were collected from a man between 25 and 39 years old in good health. CDR3s include the opening cysteine and the closing phenylalanine or tryptophan. A D gene is named only where the DNA matches it firmly. Clone size is shown for a subset of rows, as once, few, many or a class of expanded clone.

TRBJ2-3,TRBV19,TRBD1,NA,TGTGCCAGTAGTATAGCCTGGACAGGGGAGGTCACAGATACGCAGTATTTT,CASSIAWTGEVTDTQYF
TRBJ1-1,TRBV2,NA,NA,TGTGCCGATTGGGACGGGACTGAAGCTTTCTTT,CADWDGTEAFF
TRBJ2-1,TRBV11-2,NA,NA,TGTGCCAGCAGCGATCTAGGGGAGTACAATGAGCAGTTCTTC,CASSDLGEYNEQFF
TRBJ2-1,TRBV10-3,TRBD2,NA,TGTGCCATCAGTGACCCTGAGGGACTAGCGGCCAATGAGCAGTTCTTC,CAISDPEGLAANEQFF
TRBJ2-1,TRBV9,TRBD2,NA,TGTGCCAGCAGCGTCAGCCTAGCGGGATTCAATGAGCAGTTCTTC,CASSVSLAGFNEQFF
TRBJ2-5,TRBV5-1,TRBD2,NA,TGCGCCAGCAGCTTCCGCTTAGCGGGAGGGAACCAAGAGACCCAGTACTTC,CASSFRLAGGNQETQYF
TRBJ2-5,TRBV6-1,TRBD1,NA,TGTGCCAGCAGTGAGATGGGGATGGATGACAGGGGAGCAAAGAGGACCCAGTACTTC,CASSEMGMDDRGAKRTQYF
TRBJ2-6,TRBV28,NA,NA,TGTGCCACGGGCGGCGACTCTGGGGCCAACGTCCTGACTTTC,CATGGDSGANVLTF
TRBJ2-1,TRBV14,NA,NA,TGTGCCAGCAGCCAAGAGGCTCATTTCGTTAGCTCCTACAATGAGCAGTTCTTC,CASSQEAHFVSSYNEQFF
TRBJ1-1,TRBV7-7,NA,NA,TGTGCCAGCAGCTTTCTGGTGAACACTGAAGCTTTCTTT,CASSFLVNTEAFF
TRBJ1-2,TRBV9,NA,NA,TGTGCCAGCAGCCACGGACAGGGCTACACCTTC,CASSHGQGYTF
TRBJ2-7,TRBV25-1,NA,NA,TGTGCCAGCAGTGGGGGGCCAGCGGGTTACTCCTACGAGCAGTACTTC,CASSGGPAGYSYEQYF
TRBJ2-2,TRBV9,TRBD1,once,TGTGCCAGCAGTCCGGAGACAGGGTTCACCGGGGAGCTGTTTTTT,CASSPETGFTGELFF
TRBJ1-5,TRBV6-5,NA,NA,TGTGCCAGCCGGGGGACGGACAGCAATCAGCCCCAGCATTTT,CASRGTDSNQPQHF
TRBJ2-5,TRBV4-1,NA,NA,TGCGCCAGCAGCCAAAAAGGGGAAGAGACCCAGTACTTC,CASSQKGEETQYF
TRBJ2-7,TRBV10-3,TRBD1,NA,TGTGCCATCAGTGAGTCCGGACAGGGGGGCTACGAGCAGTACTTC,CAISESGQGGYEQYF
TRBJ2-7,TRBV6-6,TRBD1,NA,TGTGCCAGCAGCTCAGGGGGCGAGCAGTACTTC,CASSSGGEQYF
TRBJ2-3,TRBV28,NA,few,TGTGCCAGCAGTGGCTCTCAGGACCTAGGCGTCACAGATACGCAGTATTTT,CASSGSQDLGVTDTQYF
TRBJ2-1,TRBV16,NA,NA,TGTGCCAGCAGCCCTAGCAGACTTAATGAGCAGTTCTTC,CASSPSRLNEQFF
TRBJ2-5,TRBV7-9,TRBD1,NA,TGTGCCAGCAGCCCCTCAGGTACAGGGGAGTACGAGACCCAGTACTTC,CASSPSGTGEYETQYF
TRBJ2-2,TRBV4-1,TRBD2,NA,TGCGCCAGCAGCGCAGGGCTAGCGGGAAACACCGGGGAGCTGTTTTTT,CASSAGLAGNTGELFF
TRBJ1-5,TRBV10-2,NA,NA,TGCGCCAGCAATTCCCGGGCCCAGCCCCAGCATTTT,CASNSRAQPQHF
TRBJ2-4,TRBV9,NA,NA,TGTGCCAGCAGCGTAGACGACGGGTTGAAGGGTGTAGCCAAAAACATTCAGTACTTC,CASSVDDGLKGVAKNIQYF
TRBJ2-1,TRBV7-8,TRBD2,NA,TGTGCCAGCAGCCCCGAGCGGGGCTGGGTGTCGGAGCAGTTCTTC,CASSPERGWVSEQFF
TRBJ2-7,TRBV5-5,NA,NA,TGTGCCAGCAGCTTGGGGAGTTACTACGAGCAGTACTTC,CASSLGSYYEQYF
TRBJ2-7,TRBV11-2,NA,NA,TGTGCCAGCAGCTTAGCGGGGTCCGCCTACGAGCAGTACTTC,CASSLAGSAYEQYF
TRBJ2-7,TRBV4-3,NA,NA,TGCGCCAGCAGCCAAGGGAGCGGGACAGCCTTCGAGCAGTACTTC,CASSQGSGTAFEQYF
TRBJ2-3,TRBV27,NA,NA,TGTGCCAGCAGTCGAAAAATCAGGATTACAGATACGCAGTATTTT,CASSRKIRITDTQYF
TRBJ2-7,TRBV19,TRBD2,NA,TGTGCCAGTAGCCCTAGCGGCTACTCCTACGAGCAGTACTTC,CASSPSGYSYEQYF
TRBJ2-7,TRBV7-3,NA,NA,TGTGCCAGCAGCTTAGGGCCGGCGGACTACGAGCAGTACTTC,CASSLGPADYEQYF
TRBJ2-1,TRBV4-2,TRBD2,NA,TGTGCCAGCAGCCAAGAGCAAGGACTAGCGGGAACTGAGCAGTTCTTC,CASSQEQGLAGTEQFF
TRBJ2-4,TRBV28,NA,NA,TGTGCCAGCAGGCCGTTGACTGGGCTAGCCAAAAACATTCAGTACTTC,CASRPLTGLAKNIQYF
TRBJ2-2,TRBV7-2,NA,NA,TGTGCCAGCACCGAAACGAACACCGGGGAGCTGTTTTTT,CASTETNTGELFF
TRBJ1-5,TRBV7-6,NA,many,TGTGCCAGCAGCTTAGCCCCGACAGGTCAGGGGCCCCAGCATTTT,CASSLAPTGQGPQHF
TRBJ2-1,TRBV27,TRBD2,NA,TGTGCCAGCAGAGGGGTCGGGAGGTATGACAATGAGCAGTTCTTC,CASRGVGRYDNEQFF
TRBJ2-1,TRBV4-2,NA,NA,TGTGCCAGCAGCCAAGACGGCAGGAGCTCCTACAATGAGCAGTTCTTC,CASSQDGRSSYNEQFF
TRBJ2-2,TRBV29-1,NA,NA,TGCAGCGTTGAACGGCTCACCGGGGAGCTGTTTTTT,CSVERLTGELFF
TRBJ2-1,TRBV7-9,TRBD1,NA,TGTGCCAGCAGCTTTTCCTCAGGGGGCAATGAGCAGTTCTTC,CASSFSSGGNEQFF
TRBJ2-1,TRBV7-2,NA,NA,TGTGCCAGCAGCTCTAGGGGGGCGTTCTACAATGAGCAGTTCTTC,CASSSRGAFYNEQFF
TRBJ2-1,TRBV28,NA,NA,TGTGCCAGCAGTTTATTAAATGAGCAGTTCTTC,CASSLLNEQFF
TRBJ2-1,TRBV7-8,NA,NA,TGTGCCAGCAGCTTAGCGAAAACAGGTGGGACCTACAATGAGCAGTTCTTC,CASSLAKTGGTYNEQFF
TRBJ2-1,TRBV7-9,TRBD2,NA,TGTGCCAGCAGCGTAACTAGCGGGGAGTACAATGAGCAGTTCTTC,CASSVTSGEYNEQFF
TRBJ2-3,TRBV4-1,TRBD2,NA,TGCGCCAGCAGCCAAATCGGACTAGCGGAGAGCACAGATACGCAGTATTTT,CASSQIGLAESTDTQYF
TRBJ2-1,TRBV7-9,TRBD2,NA,TGTGCCAGCAGCTTGGGTGGCGCGGGAGGGGGTGAGCAGTTCTTC,CASSLGGAGGGEQFF
TRBJ2-2,TRBV7-9,NA,once,TGTGCCAGCAGCTTTAAACCCGGGGAGCTGTTTTTT,CASSFKPGELFF
TRBJ2-3,TRBV6-6,NA,NA,TGTGCCAGCAGTTACGATCGGGGTAGAAACACAGATACGCAGTATTTT,CASSYDRGRNTDTQYF
TRBJ2-5,TRBV4-3,TRBD2,NA,TGCGCCAGCAGCCAAGACGGCGGACTAGCGGCGCAAGAGACCCAGTACTTC,CASSQDGGLAAQETQYF
TRBJ2-7,TRBV11-2,TRBD1,NA,TGTGCCAGCAGCTTATTACCTCCCGGGACAGGGGACCTCTTGGTTGAGCAGTACTTC,CASSLLPPGTGDLLVEQYF
TRBJ1-1,TRBV4-1,TRBD1,NA,TGCGCCAGCAGCCATCCAACCTCAGGGGGCACTGAAGCTTTCTTT,CASSHPTSGGTEAFF
TRBJ2-1,TRBV21-1,NA,NA,TGTGCCAGCAGCAGCCGGGACAGACTTTACAATGAGCAGTTCTTC,CASSSRDRLYNEQFF
TRBJ1-1,TRBV27,TRBD1,NA,TGTGCCAGCAGCTTTGACCCGGGACAGACGCTAGCTTTCTTT,CASSFDPGQTLAFF
TRBJ2-3,TRBV4-3,TRBD2,NA,TGCGCCAGCAGCCAAGATCCTAGCGGGAGTCGCACAGATACGCAGTATTTT,CASSQDPSGSRTDTQYF
TRBJ2-7,TRBV5-4,NA,NA,TGTGCCAGCAGCTTGGGTTCCAGTTCCTACGAGCAGTACTTC,CASSLGSSSYEQYF
TRBJ2-7,TRBV4-1,TRBD2,NA,TGCGCCAGCAGCCAAGGTCTTGCGGGGGAATACGAGCAGTACTTC,CASSQGLAGEYEQYF
TRBJ2-7,TRBV27,TRBD1,NA,TGTGCCAGCAGTTGGACAGGGGGCGCAGTCTCCTACGAGCAGTACTTC,CASSWTGGAVSYEQYF
TRBJ2-7,TRBV19,TRBD2,NA,TGTGCCAGTAGTGCCACTAGCGGGCGGTACGAGCAGTACTTC,CASSATSGRYEQYF
TRBJ2-3,TRBV4-1,NA,NA,TGCGCCAGCAGCCAAGATAGCGCGGATACGCAGTATTTT,CASSQDSADTQYF
TRBJ2-4,TRBV27,TRBD1,NA,TGTGCCAGCAGTGGGACAGGGCGAAACATTCAGTACTTC,CASSGTGRNIQYF
TRBJ2-7,TRBV29-1,NA,NA,TGCAGCGTAATTGATTCCGTGACAGAAGTGTACGAGCAGTACTTC,CSVIDSVTEVYEQYF
TRBJ1-4,TRBV28,NA,NA,TGTGCCAGCAGCCCCTACGGTGTTAATGAAAAACTGTTTTTT,CASSPYGVNEKLFF